This T cell receptor (beta chain) was sequenced during a study of T cells of healthy individuals. Unmatched junction bases numbered 7, after V lost 0 bases and J lost 5 bases. Germline CDR1 reads SGHKS; CDR2 reads YYEKEE (reference sequence). The CDR3 contains 15 residues. TCRdb called the 5' RACE reads again in MiXCR, with one record for every CDR3 protein. The data show 90,000 to 100,000 distinct CDR3 sequences, with 17% seen just once and over 5% held by the top ten. The clonotype comes from a human donor in good health. V and J are TRBV5-5 and TRBJ2-5, with 7 positions matching TRBD2. The CDR3 DNA is TGTGCCAGCAGCTTGGCTAGCGGTGCCCCGGAGACCCAGTACTTC. It specifies CASSLASGAPETQYF.